The source of this TCR beta chain is a study of shared clonotypes between healthy human individuals. Study-level findings and limits: Measured sharing among donors was expected to vary with sequencing depth.

Some clones are missing from TCRdb's copy, which holds only in-frame ones; the method was immunoSEQ multiplex PCR. The sample holds about half a million clones; roughly 80% are singletons and the top ten take 9.5% to 15%. Concerning this clone: Its antigen is not identified. A read error is the likely source, as a far larger clone sits one nucleotide away.

Trimming stripped 5 bases from V and 0 bases from J, with 14 bases between. Germline V gene lookup returns CDR1 MDHEN and CDR2 SYDVKM. This CDR3 region has 15 residues. This sequence joins TRBV28 and TRBJ2-7, with D possibly being TRBD1 (5 bases). This clonotype was sampled from a woman aged 35 to 49 in good health. Some clones in this sample may be carry-over from other donors' samples. The sequenced sample consisted of PBMCs. CDR3 in DNA: TGTGCCAGCAGTCTCGGCAGGGCTAGCTCCTACGAGCAGTACTTC. Translated: CASSLGRASSYEQYF.